This is a list of T cell receptor beta chains from one sample in a study of T-cell reconstitution after alpha-beta-depleted transplantation in children. MiXCR, applied by TCRdb to the PCR reads, yields one record per CDR3 protein. The data hold about 980,000 distinct CDR3 sequences, with 25% to 30% observed a single time. The sequenced sample was PBMCs, mostly from graft donor cells, obtained 360 days after TCRalphabeta/CD19-depleted stem cell transplant. The source of these receptors is a boy in the first two years of life who had a stem cell transplant for SCID, so the T cells may come from the graft donor. CDR3s include the opening cysteine and the closing phenylalanine or tryptophan. The D gene is left open where the match is weak.

V,J,D,CDR3
TRBV20-1,TRBJ1-1,NA,CSARVVTEAFF
TRBV11-1,TRBJ2-3,NA,CASSPRDEHTQYF
TRBV5-1,TRBJ2-6,NA,CASSLQGSGANVLTF
TRBV12-3/TRBV12-4,TRBJ1-1,NA,CASRRGWNTEAFF
TRBV7-2,TRBJ2-3,NA,CASSLGAPLTQYF
TRBV5-1,TRBJ2-1,TRBD2,CASSLGLAGYIEQFF
TRBV6-1,TRBJ2-2,NA,CASLTVGITGELFF
TRBV12-3/TRBV12-4,TRBJ2-3,NA,CASRPRSTDTQYF
TRBV5-1,TRBJ2-7,TRBD1,CASSIRDREGEQYF
TRBV6-2/TRBV6-3,TRBJ2-5,NA,CASTESFETQYF
TRBV2,TRBJ1-4,NA,CASSWTRGKNEKLFF
TRBV9,TRBJ1-5,NA,CASSVDGGLQPQHF